This T cell receptor (beta chain) was recovered during a study of cytomegalovirus exposure and HLA in healthy donors. Study-level points and caveats: Investigators reported around 150 TCR beta chains as tied to cytomegalovirus. Three CMV-associated chains proved CMV antigen-specific in vitro. First-cohort TCR clusters tended to co-occur in the roughly 130 validation repertoires, a later analysis found.

Clones were read by immunoSEQ multiplex PCR, and TCRdb kept only the in-frame ones, dropping some. This table holds 150,000 or so clones, approximately 86% found once. As for this clone: The antigen is unknown. Other nucleotide sequences from this sample produce the same CDR3.

This clonotype was obtained from a man aged 18 to 29 in good health and CMV-seropositive. Sequencing was performed on PBMCs.

CDR3 coding DNA: TGCGCCAGCAGCTTGGTTAGCGGGGGGGTTGATACGCAGTATTTT. Amino acid sequence: CASSLVSGGVDTQYF. The V call is TRBV5-1, the J call TRBJ2-3, with 11 bases lining up with TRBD2. The V segment lost 0 bases and the J segment 6 bases; nucleotides outside the gene matches: 3. This CDR3 contains 15 residues. Germline V lookup: CDR1 SGHRS, CDR2 YFSETQ.